A single sample gave rise to the 9 T cell receptor beta chains below, sequenced in a study of blood T cell repertoires in COVID-19. Using immunoSEQ multiplex PCR, the repertoire was profiled, and TCRdb retains in-frame clones only, with some absent. The table records 150,000 to 160,000 clones, about 83% of them present only once. The sequencing input was peripheral blood. Receptors originate from an older woman with COVID-19, enrolled during active disease.

The J gene is TRBJ1-3, the V gene TRBV3-1 (or the pseudogene TRBV3-2), with 7 bases matching TRBD1. Trimming cost V 2 bases and J 4 bases; bases outside gene matches: 2. The V gene's germline CDR1 is LGHDT and CDR2 YNNKEL (reference sequence). The CDR3 has 14 amino acids. DNA for the CDR3: TGTGCCAGCAGCCAACAGACAGGGGGAAACACCATATATTTT. Its protein product is CASSQQTGGNTIYF.

The chain uses TRBV3-1 (or the pseudogene TRBV3-2) and TRBJ2-1, with 10 positions matching TRBD1. Losses at the gene ends were 4 bases for V and 9 bases for J; bases not matched to a gene: 6. This CDR3 spans 14 amino acids. Germline CDR1 is LGHDT and CDR2 is YNNKEL (reference sequence). The CDR3 is CASSRRQGAVEQFF. CDR3 nucleotides: TGTGCCAGCAGCCGAAGACAGGGGGCCGTTGAGCAGTTCTTC.

This clone has just one count. This rearrangement joins TRBV18 to TRBJ2-5, with D possibly matching TRBD1 (6 bases). V gave up 6 bases and J gave up 4 bases, with 12 bases separating them. The CDR3 is made up of 13 amino acids. Germline V gene data show CDR1 as KGHSH and CDR2 as LQKENI. The CDR3 reads CASSTNRVETQYF. In DNA, the CDR3 is TGTGCCAGCTCCACGAACAGGGTAGAGACCCAGTACTTC.

For the CDR3, the DNA is TGTGCCAGCAGAATTGGGGGGAGGGCTGCTGAAGCTTTCTTT. Protein sequence: CASRIGGRAAEAFF. The chain is built from TRBV5-5 and TRBJ1-1; D possibly corresponds to TRBD1 (5 bases). CDR1 is SGHKS, CDR2 YYEKEE, per germline (reference sequence). CDR3 length: 14 amino acids. Trimming took 5 bases from V and 6 from J, leaving 17 bases between them.

J is TRBJ1-2 and V is TRBV18; D is undetermined. The V gene's germline CDR1 is KGHSH and CDR2 LQKENI. The ends were cut back, 3 bases at V and 4 bases at J, with 15 bases in the middle. This CDR3 has 15 residues. The CDR3 reads CASSPLQDTLYGYTF. The DNA of the CDR3 is TGTGCCAGCTCACCCCTTCAAGACACCCTCTATGGCTACACCTTC.

The chain couples TRBV27 to TRBJ2-3; possible D gene TRBD1, 5 bases. The V gene lost 7 bases and the J gene lost 1 base, with 9 bases spanning the gap. This CDR3 comprises 13 residues. Germline V gene lookup returns CDR1 MNHEY and CDR2 SMNVEV (reference sequence). For the CDR3, the DNA is TGTGCCAGCATCCAAGGGGGCACAGATACGCAGTATTTT. Encoded protein: CASIQGGTDTQYF.

This clone was observed a handful of times. The chain uses TRBV21-1 and TRBJ2-5; the table gives TRBD2 as D, unverified against the DNA. TRBV21-1 is a documented pseudogene. CDR3 length: 16 amino acids. The CDR3 DNA follows: TGTGCCAGCAGCAAAGGGGGAGCGGGGAACATCAGGGCCCAGTACTTC. Its protein is CASSKGGAGNIRAQYF.

CDR3 DNA sequence: TGTGCCTGGAACCTGGCAGGGAGGCTCGAGCAGTACGTC. This sequence encodes CAWNLAGRLEQYV. The gene calls are TRBV30 and TRBJ2-7, with a tentative D call TRBD2 (6 bases). V was clipped by 4 bases and J by 6 bases, with 16 bases between them. CDR3 length: 13 residues. Germline V gives CDR1 GTSNPN, CDR2 SVGIG (reference sequence).

The rearrangement joins TRBV27 to TRBJ2-7, with 10 bases aligning to TRBD1. The CDR3 spans 14 residues. Germline V gene lookup returns CDR1 MNHEY and CDR2 SMNVEV (reference sequence). J gave up 3 bases and V 3 bases, and 2 bases lay outside the gene matches. The CDR3 is CASSLGQGRYEQYF. The CDR3 nucleotides are TGTGCCAGCAGTTTGGGACAGGGGCGCTACGAGCAGTACTTC.